A selection of T cell receptor beta chains follows, all from one sample in a study of early T cells in non-severe SARS-CoV-2 infection. Each CDR3 protein is one row after TCRdb ran MiXCR on the 5' RACE reads. The table lists 25,000 to 35,000 distinct CDR3 sequences, roughly 5.4% of them singletons. Sequenced input: whole blood. The receptors come from an adult who was a healthcare worker with PCR-confirmed SARS-CoV-2 infection or an uninfected control (not recorded which). Both conserved end residues are part of each CDR3. The order of the fields is D gene, V gene, clone size, J gene, CDR3 DNA, CDR3 protein. A D gene is named only where the DNA matches it firmly. Expanded clones are given a class, and other clones once, few, many or no size at all.

TRBD1	TRBV6-5	medium-sized	TRBJ2-7	TGTGCCAGCAGTCAGCCGGGACAGGGGGCCAGGTACGAGCAGTACTTC	CASSQPGQGARYEQYF
NA	TRBV25-1	many	TRBJ1-5	TGTGCCAGCACCCTAGAGCAGAATAATCAGCCCCAGCATTTT	CASTLEQNNQPQHF
TRBD2	TRBV14	many	TRBJ2-5	TGTGCCAGCAGCCAGGAGTTCGGACTAGCCTTTCAAGAGACCCAGTACTTC	CASSQEFGLAFQETQYF
TRBD2	TRBV12-3/TRBV12-4	many	TRBJ2-3	TGTGCCAGCAGTTCCGGGACTAGCGGGCTAACAGATACGCAGTATTTT	CASSSGTSGLTDTQYF
NA	TRBV20-1	few	TRBJ2-1	TGCAGTGCTAGAGATGGGAGGAATGAGCAGTTCTTC	CSARDGRNEQFF
NA	TRBV10-2	medium-sized	TRBJ1-1	TGCGCCAGCAGTGAGTCTCGGGGGATAGCCACTGAAGCTTTCTTT	CASSESRGIATEAFF
NA	TRBV29-1	NA	TRBJ1-4	TGCAGCGTTGAAGATGGGGCCGTAGAAAAACTGTTTTTT	CSVEDGAVEKLFF
NA	TRBV9	few	TRBJ2-7	TGTGCCAGCAGCGTAGGGAGTGGCTCCTACGAGCAGTACTTC	CASSVGSGSYEQYF
TRBD1	TRBV20-1	NA	TRBJ2-3	TGCAGTGCTAGAGATTTAGGGGGCAGGGAAGTTTCAGATACGCAGTATTTT	CSARDLGGREVSDTQYF
NA	TRBV28	few	TRBJ1-5	TGTGCCAGCAGTTTGACCGGGACTACCAATCAGCCCCAGCATTTT	CASSLTGTTNQPQHF
NA	TRBV6-5	medium-sized	TRBJ1-6	TGTGCCAGCAATACCCAGGGCTCCTATAATTCACCCCTCCACTTT	CASNTQGSYNSPLHF
NA	TRBV14	NA	TRBJ1-5	TGTGCCAGCAGCCAAGATTCATCTCAGCCCCAGCATTTT	CASSQDSSQPQHF
TRBD2	TRBV28	many	TRBJ2-3	TGTGCCAGCAGTTCCTTAGCGGGAGGGCCGGAGGATACGCAGTATTTT	CASSSLAGGPEDTQYF
TRBD2	TRBV28	NA	TRBJ2-7	TGTGCCAGCAGTCGGCGACTAGCGGGAGAACGCGAGCAGTACTTC	CASSRRLAGEREQYF
NA	TRBV7-2	NA	TRBJ2-5	TGTGCCAGCAAACGGGAAAGGGAAGAGACCCAGTACTTC	CASKREREETQYF
NA	TRBV7-9	few	TRBJ2-1	TGTGCCGGGGGGCCCTACAATGAGCAGTTCTTC	CAGGPYNEQFF
TRBD1	TRBV11-2	many	TRBJ2-2	TGTGCCAGCAGCTTTCAGGGGACAGGGAACACCGGGGAGCTGTTTTTT	CASSFQGTGNTGELFF
TRBD2	TRBV7-6	NA	TRBJ2-3	TGTGCCAGCAGCTTGACTAGCGGGAGACCAGATACGCAGTATTTT	CASSLTSGRPDTQYF
TRBD2	TRBV24-1	large	TRBJ2-1	TGTGCCACCAGTGAAGGACTAGCGGGGCCCTACAATGAGCAGTTCTTC	CATSEGLAGPYNEQFF
NA	TRBV12-3/TRBV12-4	few	TRBJ1-4	TGTGCCAGCAGACCAGGGCAGAATGAAAAACTGTTTTTT	CASRPGQNEKLFF
NA	TRBV28	many	TRBJ1-4	TGTGCCAGCAGCCGATTCGGTACTGACCCTAATGAAAAACTGTTTTTT	CASSRFGTDPNEKLFF
TRBD1	TRBV5-1	many	TRBJ1-5	TGCGCCAGCAGCTTGGGAGGGGGCAGCAATCAGCCCCAGCATTTT	CASSLGGGSNQPQHF
NA	TRBV7-2	NA	TRBJ1-3	TGTGCCAGCAGCTTCCCCCTTAGATCCTCTGGAAACACCATATATTTT	CASSFPLRSSGNTIYF
TRBD1	TRBV5-4	NA	TRBJ2-7	TGTGCCAGCAGCCTGGGAGGGACAGGGCCCTACGAGCAGTACTTC	CASSLGGTGPYEQYF
TRBD1	TRBV3-1	many	TRBJ2-1	TGTGCCAGCAGCCAACCAGACTCAGGGGGACGTAATGAGCAGTTCTTC	CASSQPDSGGRNEQFF
NA	TRBV2	NA	TRBJ1-5	TGTGCCAGCAGTGAAGCGGCGGGAAACCGGGACAATCAGCCCCAGCATTTT	CASSEAAGNRDNQPQHF
NA	TRBV28	many	TRBJ1-5	TGTGCCAGCTCAGGGGAATATCAGCCCCAGCATTTT	CASSGEYQPQHF
NA	TRBV28	many	TRBJ2-4	TGTGCCAGCAGTTTATCGGGGCCTTGGAACATTCAGTACTTC	CASSLSGPWNIQYF
TRBD2	TRBV4-1	many	TRBJ2-1	TGCGCCAGCAGCCAAGGACCTAGCGGGAACTTCAATGAGCAGTTCTTC	CASSQGPSGNFNEQFF
TRBD2	TRBV6-4	many	TRBJ2-1	TGTGCCAGCAGTGCTGCGGCTAGCGGGGGGTACAATGAGCAGTTCTTC	CASSAAASGGYNEQFF